A single sample is the source of the 20 T cell receptor beta chains below, sequenced in a study of beta chain features in type 1 diabetes. Reverse transcription of all isolated RNA meant that expressed TCRB transcripts were sequenced. TCRdb keeps only in-frame clones here, not all; method: immunoSEQ multiplex PCR. The profile shows roughly 350,000 clones, roughly 11% of them singletons. The sample taken for sequencing was naive CD4+ T cells from blood. Receptors were obtained from a woman aged 25 to 45 in good health.

This clone appeared a few times. The V call is TRBV10-3, the J call TRBJ2-5; D may be TRBD1 (6 bases). V was shortened by 2 bases and J by 1 base, with 8 bases between the two germline ends. This CDR3 region has 14 residues. The germline CDR1 and CDR2 sequences are ENHRY and SYGVKD. Written as DNA, the CDR3 is TGTGCCATCAGTGAGGACAGGACCCAAGAGACCCAGTACTTC. It specifies CAISEDRTQETQYF.

The table lists this clone with a few counts. The chain combines TRBV4-2 with TRBJ1-4; unclear D gene. The CDR3 loop spans 13 amino acids. In germline, CDR1 is LGHNA, CDR2 YNFKEQ. V lost 1 base and J 8 bases, leaving 8 bases between the germline ends. CDR3: CASSQAVFEKLFF. The CDR3 region has the DNA TGTGCCAGCAGCCAAGCAGTCTTCGAAAAACTGTTTTTT.

This clone was counted a few times. The chain is built from TRBV28 and TRBJ1-1, with D possibly matching TRBD1 (6 bases). The CDR3 totals 15 residues. In germline, CDR1 is MDHEN, CDR2 SYDVKM. The V and J ends lost 1 base and 6 bases respectively, with 15 bases between them. CDR3 nucleotide sequence: TGTGCCAGCAGTTTATCTGGAAACAGGGACCCTGAAGCTTTCTTT. It translates to CASSLSGNRDPEAFF.

The chain combines TRBV14 with TRBJ2-3; 10 bases map to TRBD2. V gave up 0 bases and J gave up 4 bases; unmatched junction bases: 10. This CDR3 has 18 residues. The germline CDR1 and CDR2 sequences are SGHDN and FVKESK. The CDR3 region has the DNA TGTGCCAGCAGCCAAGAAGCGGCTAGCGGGAGTACCGCAGATACGCAGTATTTT. Protein product: CASSQEAASGSTADTQYF.

This clone turned up a few times. V gene TRBV4-3 combines with J gene TRBJ2-1; 7 bases are shared with TRBD1. V lost 0 bases and J lost 7; bases outside the gene matches: 3. The CDR3 sequence is 14 residues long. Germline lookup yields CDR1 LGHNA and CDR2 YSLEER. CDR3 DNA: TGCGCCAGCAGCCAAGATCCGACAGGGAATGAGCAGTTCTTC. As protein: CASSQDPTGNEQFF.

Only a few counts were recorded for this clone. This sequence joins TRBV9 and TRBJ1-5; D might be TRBD1 (5 bases). Germline assignment: CDR1 SGDLS and CDR2 YYNGEE. This CDR3 is built from 15 residues. V dropped 2 bases and J dropped 0 bases, with 9 bases sitting between them. As DNA, the CDR3 is TGTGCCAGCAGCGTTGGGGGGTATAGCAATCAGCCCCAGCATTTT. Translation: CASSVGGYSNQPQHF.

The genes are TRBV18 and TRBJ1-5, with 9 nucleotides matching TRBD1. V lost 4 bases, J lost 7 bases, and 11 bases stayed unmatched. The CDR3 sequence is 16 residues long. Per the germline V gene, CDR1 is KGHSH and CDR2 is LQKENI. CDR3 residues: CASSRTLQGAGQPQHF. DNA for the CDR3: TGTGCCAGCTCACGGACCCTACAGGGGGCGGGACAGCCCCAGCATTTT.

This clone was seen a few times. The chain couples TRBV27 to TRBJ2-1; 16 nucleotides align to TRBD2. Germline-derived CDR1 and CDR2 are MNHEY and SMNVEV (reference sequence). The V segment lost 8 bases and the J segment 7 bases; nucleotides outside the gene matches: 2. The CDR3 has 14 amino acids. The CDR3 spells CASLGLAGGNEQFF. DNA for the CDR3: TGTGCCAGCCTGGGACTAGCGGGAGGGAATGAGCAGTTCTTC.

This clone was counted only a few times. The chain joins TRBV7-3 to TRBJ2-7; tentative D call: TRBD2 (7 bases). This CDR3 is built from 15 residues. Trimming pared 5 bases from V and 4 bases from J, leaving 18 bases between. CDR1 is SGHTA and CDR2 is FQGTGA in the germline V gene. For the CDR3, the DNA is TGTGCCAGCAGCCCTGGGGGCGGGAGTGTTTACGAGCAGTACTTC. Encoded protein: CASSPGGGSVYEQYF.

The chain is built from TRBV7-3 and TRBJ2-4; weak D call: TRBD2 (6 bases). V was cut by 1 base and J by 0 bases, with 13 bases left in between. The CDR3 totals 17 residues. From germline, CDR1 is SGHTA and CDR2 FQGTGA. The CDR3 protein is CASSLNGGWGAKNIQYF. CDR3 in DNA: TGTGCCAGCAGCTTAAACGGAGGGTGGGGAGCCAAAAACATTCAGTACTTC. Variable domain in full (rest from reference TRBV7-3 and TRBJ2-4): GAGVSQTPSNKVTEKGKYVELRCDPISGHTALYWYRQSLGQGPEFLIYFQGTGAADDSGLPNDRFFAVRPEGSVSTLKIQRTERGDSAVYLCASSLNGGWGAKNIQYFGAGTRLSVL.

The chain couples TRBV18 to TRBJ2-5; possibly TRBD1 for D (6 bases). CDR1 and CDR2 (germline): KGHSH, LQKENI. V lost 6 bases to trimming and J lost 1 base, with 9 bases between them. This CDR3 has 13 residues. The CDR3 DNA reads as TGTGCCAGCTCGCAGGGGTCCCAAGAGACCCAGTACTTC. Translating it yields CASSQGSQETQYF.

The rearrangement links TRBV18 to TRBJ2-6; 9 bases agree with TRBD2. The CDR3 has 17 amino acids. Per germline, CDR1 KGHSH and CDR2 LQKENI. V gave up 6 bases and J gave up 4 bases; unmatched junction bases: 10. CDR3 residues: CASSQQTSGGGANVLTF. The CDR3 region has the DNA TGTGCCAGCTCTCAACAGACTAGCGGAGGGGGGGCCAACGTCCTGACTTTC.

This clone was observed a handful of times. Here the CDR3 reads CASRPGTGGPNEQFF. The CDR3 nucleotides are TGCGCCAGCAGACCCGGGACAGGGGGACCAAATGAGCAGTTCTTC. The chain has TRBV5-1 and TRBJ2-1; TRBD1 aligns across 11 bases. Germline values: CDR1 SGHRS, CDR2 YFSETQ. J gave up 7 bases and V 5 bases, and 8 bases lay outside the gene matches. The CDR3 runs to 15 residues.

This clone appeared a few times. This rearrangement joins TRBV18 to TRBJ2-5, with a tentative D call TRBD2 (6 bases). Germline CDR1 reads KGHSH; CDR2 reads LQKENI. The V end was cut by 2 bases, the J end by 1 base, with 8 bases between. The CDR3 sequence is 14 residues long. CDR3 sequence (DNA): TGTGCCAGCTCACCAGGGACTTCCCAAGAGACCCAGTACTTC. It specifies CASSPGTSQETQYF.

The chain links TRBV29-1 to TRBJ1-1; D is unresolved. V lost 4 bases to trimming and J lost 5 bases, with 14 bases between them. The CDR3 runs 13 residues. Germline V gene data show CDR1 as SQVTM and CDR2 as ANQGSEA. The CDR3 DNA reads as TGCAGCGTTGGATACCTAGGTGGAACTGAAGCTTTCTTT. The encoded protein is CSVGYLGGTEAFF.

The gene calls are TRBV18 and TRBJ2-7; 8 bases are a match to TRBD2. The trim removed 3 bases at V and 3 bases at J, leaving 10 bases unmatched. CDR1 is KGHSH, CDR2 LQKENI, per germline. The CDR3 is made up of 16 amino acids. CDR3 nucleotides: TGTGCCAGCTCACCTTCTCGGACTAGCACCATCTACGAGCAGTACTTC. Encoded protein: CASSPSRTSTIYEQYF.

This clone came up a few times. This rearrangement joins TRBV7-2 to TRBJ2-3; 8 bases match TRBD2. Germline-derived CDR1 and CDR2 are SGHTA and FQGNSA. The length of the CDR3 is 16 residues. V lost 2 bases, J lost 0 bases, and 4 bases stayed unmatched. CDR3 coding DNA: TGTGCCAGCAGCTTAAGGTCTAGCGGGAGCACAGATACGCAGTATTTT. It encodes CASSLRSSGSTDTQYF.

This chain uses TRBV15 with TRBJ2-3; 9 bases fit TRBD2. CDR1 and CDR2 (germline): LNHNV, YYDKDF (reference sequence). The CDR3 has 16 amino acids. V was clipped by 2 bases and J by 0 bases; unmatched bases: 3. In DNA form, the CDR3 reads TGTGCCACCAGCAGAAAGACTAGCGGAAGCACAGATACGCAGTATTTT. Encoded protein: CATSRKTSGSTDTQYF.

This clone has a handful of counts. This chain joins TRBV7-8 and TRBJ2-5, with no clear D. The germline V gene has CDR1 SGHVS and CDR2 FQNEAQ. The ends were cut back, 8 bases at V and 1 base at J, with 14 bases in the middle. The CDR3 runs 14 residues. The CDR3 nucleotides read TGTGCCAGCTCCAGCGACCGACGCCAAGAGACCCAGTACTTC. Translating it yields CASSSDRRQETQYF.

V and J are TRBV13 and TRBJ2-1, with 8 bases that match TRBD1. This CDR3 spans 16 amino acids. Germline V gives CDR1 PRHDT, CDR2 FYEKMQ (reference sequence). V was pared by 5 bases and J by 15 bases, with 21 bases of the junction left unmatched. CDR3 sequence reads: CASSRIGWDRTQWGFF. In nucleotides, the CDR3 is TGTGCCAGCAGCCGGATAGGTTGGGACAGGACCCAGTGGGGGTTCTTC.